Presented here are 17 T cell receptor beta chains from one specimen sequenced in a study of Tregs in tolerant kidney transplant recipients (dated by TCRdb to between 2018 and 2021). The library was produced with the immunoSEQ multiplex PCR assay. The table comes from immuneACCESS by way of TCRdb, which keeps in-frame sequences with V and J called. Part of the clones is missing from these tables; in studies checked, under half for an unresolved V gene and the rest for unknown reasons. In this sample the table shows tens of thousands of clones, roughly nine tenths of which occur a single time. The ten largest clonotypes hold roughly 15% of the sample. Related donors were used in the transplants with nonmyeloablative bone marrow transplantation, and mixed chimerism was transient in the human trials. Sequenced here: CD8+ T cells from blood (PBMCs), sampled 24 months after the transplant. These receptors came from a human patient who received a combined kidney and bone marrow transplant. Some T cells may originate with the graft donor following a transplant.

The chain links TRBV11-2 to TRBJ1-5; D is unclear. This CDR3 comprises 14 residues. Germline values: CDR1 SGHAT, CDR2 FQNNGV. V dropped 5 bases and J dropped 0 bases, with 8 bases sitting between them. CDR3 nucleotides: TGTGCCAGCAGCAACAGCAATAGCAATCAGCCCCAGCATTTT. Translation gives CASSNSNSNQPQHF.

The chain carries TRBV9 and TRBJ2-1, with D perhaps TRBD1 (6 bases). The CDR3 is made up of 14 amino acids. V lost 1 base and J 4 bases, leaving 9 bases between the germline ends. Germline V gene sequence: CDR1 SGDLS, CDR2 YYNGEE. The CDR3 loop is CASSVPGQYNEQFF. CDR3 bases: TGTGCCAGCAGCGTACCAGGACAGTACAATGAGCAGTTCTTC.

The chain recombines TRBV27 with TRBJ1-2; no clear D. The CDR3 has 12 residues. The V gene lost 6 bases and the J gene lost 2 bases, with 7 bases spanning the gap. Germline V gives CDR1 MNHEY, CDR2 SMNVEV (reference sequence). This CDR3 reads CASRRENYGYTF. The CDR3 DNA is TGTGCCAGCAGAAGGGAGAACTATGGCTACACCTTC.

This rearrangement joins TRBV19 to TRBJ2-3; a possible D gene is TRBD1 (6 bases). Looked up from germline, CDR1 is LNHDA and CDR2 is SQIVND (reference sequence). Trimming took off 4 bases at V and 4 bases at J, with 12 bases between the two ends. The CDR3 contains 14 residues. The CDR3 DNA sequence: TGTGCCAGTAGTAAACAGGGTATTTCAGATACGCAGTATTTT. This translates into CASSKQGISDTQYF.

This chain links TRBV6-5 with TRBJ1-3; D possibly corresponds to TRBD1 (5 bases). Deletions cut 7 bases from V and 4 bases from J, with 11 bases between. This CDR3 comprises 13 residues. Germline CDR1 and CDR2: MNHEY and SVGAGI. In DNA form, the CDR3 reads TGTGCCAGCACCCCAGGGAACGGAAACACCATATATTTT. This gives the protein CASTPGNGNTIYF.

This clone appeared a single time. V usage is TRBV7-9 and J usage is TRBJ1-5; 12 nucleotides match TRBD1. J gave up 6 bases and V 7 bases, and 10 bases lay outside the gene matches. The CDR3 has 16 amino acids. From germline, CDR1 is SEHNR and CDR2 FQNEAQ (reference sequence). The CDR3 here is CASTKTGQGASQPQHF. CDR3 in DNA: TGTGCCAGCACCAAAACGGGACAGGGGGCATCTCAGCCCCAGCATTTT.

This rearrangement joins TRBV4-1 to TRBJ2-7, with a possible D match to TRBD2 (6 bases). V shed 0 bases and J shed 5 bases, with 14 bases lying between them. The CDR3 length is 15 residues. Germline-derived CDR1 and CDR2 are MGHRA and YSYEKL. Here the CDR3 reads CASSQDQDREDEQYF. CDR3 bases: TGCGCCAGCAGCCAAGATCAGGATAGGGAGGACGAGCAGTACTTC.

J is TRBJ1-1 and V is TRBV13; D is possibly TRBD1 (5 bases). Germline CDR1 and CDR2: PRHDT and FYEKMQ (reference sequence). This CDR3 contains 15 residues. The V end lost 7 bases, the J end lost 0 bases, and 15 bases lay between the germline ends. The CDR3: CASNFRGTLNTEAFF. DNA of the CDR3: TGTGCCAGCAATTTTCGGGGGACTTTGAACACTGAAGCTTTCTTT.

This clone was observed a few times. The CDR3 nucleotides are TGTGCCAGCAGCGTCTCTAGCGGAGCCACAGATACGCAGTATTTT. Its translation is CASSVSSGATDTQYF. The chain combines TRBV5-4 with TRBJ2-3; 7 bases are a match to TRBD2. The CDR3 sequence is 15 residues long. The trim removed 4 bases at V and 2 bases at J, leaving 7 bases unmatched. Germline-derived CDR1 and CDR2 are SGHNT and YYREEE (reference sequence).

The chain joins TRBV9 to TRBJ2-3; 10 positions agree with TRBD2. Trimming cost V 5 bases and J 1 base; bases outside gene matches: 13. The CDR3 spans 18 residues. The germline gives CDR1 SGDLS, CDR2 YYNGEE. The CDR3 DNA is TGTGCCAGCAGGCCCACGAGCGGGGGGGTACAGGGCACAGATACGCAGTATTTT. Amino acid sequence: CASRPTSGGVQGTDTQYF.

This chain connects TRBV28 to TRBJ2-1, with 7 bases matching TRBD1. This CDR3 comprises 15 residues. The trim removed 6 bases at V and 4 bases at J, leaving 9 bases unmatched. Germline-derived CDR1 and CDR2 are MDHEN and SYDVKM. The CDR3 DNA reads TGTGCCAGCAGGCCTGGGACAGTACCGTACAATGAGCAGTTCTTC. Its translation: CASRPGTVPYNEQFF.

This clone came up a few times. The chain has TRBV27 and TRBJ1-4; D perhaps matches TRBD1 (5 bases). V lost 10 bases, J lost 6 bases, and 12 bases lay in between. CDR1 is MNHEY, CDR2 SMNVEV, per germline (reference sequence). CDR3 length equals 12 residues. The CDR3 coding sequence is TGTGCCACAGGGTATAGAGATGAAAAACTGTTTTTT. This sequence encodes CATGYRDEKLFF.

In the case of this clone: Other DNA sequences in the sample encode the same CDR3. The chain employs TRBV28 and TRBJ1-2, with D hard to call. With 6 bases removed from V and 3 bases from J, the gap between germline ends came to 5 bases. From germline, CDR1 is MDHEN and CDR2 SYDVKM. This CDR3 spans 11 amino acids. CDR3 sequence: CASSPDYGYTF. The CDR3, as DNA: TGTGCCAGCAGCCCGGACTATGGCTACACCTTC.

The chain joins TRBV7-2 to TRBJ2-7; tentative D call: TRBD2 (6 bases). V lost 5 bases to trimming and J lost 2 bases, with 13 bases between them. The CDR3 has 14 residues. CDR1 and CDR2 (germline): SGHTA, FQGNSA. The DNA for the CDR3 is TGTGCCAGCAGCCGCGGAGGGCCGACCTACGAGCAGTACTTC. It is translated as CASSRGGPTYEQYF.

This chain uses TRBV6-5 with TRBJ2-1; D perhaps matches TRBD2 (6 bases). The germline CDR1 and CDR2 sequences are MNHEY and SVGAGI. The ends were cut back, 5 bases at V and 9 bases at J, with 17 bases in the middle. There are 14 residues in the CDR3. The CDR3 nucleotides are TGTGCCAGCAGTATAGATTTAGCGGAGGGTGAGCAGTTCTTC. It translates to CASSIDLAEGEQFF.

The chain has TRBV30 and TRBJ1-2; D might be TRBD1 (5 bases). The V gene lost 8 bases and the J gene lost 0 bases, with 16 bases spanning the gap. The CDR3 is made up of 14 amino acids. Germline CDR1 is GTSNPN and CDR2 is SVGIG (reference sequence). CDR3 residues: CAADQGLANYGYTF. The CDR3 nucleotides are TGTGCCGCAGACCAGGGACTTGCTAACTATGGCTACACCTTC.

This clone appeared once. V is TRBV11-3 and J is TRBJ2-7; the match to TRBD2 covers 14 bases. Germline CDR1 and CDR2: SGHNT and YENEEA. V gave up 1 base and J gave up 4 bases; unmatched junction bases: 3. The CDR3 consists of 16 residues. The CDR3 nucleotides are TGTGCCAGCAGCTTAGCACGGACTAGCGGGAGGTACGAGCAGTACTTC. Amino acid sequence: CASSLARTSGRYEQYF.